This passage covers 8 T cell receptor beta chains from one sample sequenced in a study of memory CD4+ T cells and cytomegalovirus serostatus. Single viable CD3+CD4+CD8-CD45RO+ cells were sorted as the memory CD4+ T cells. TCRdb keeps only in-frame clones here, not all; method: immunoSEQ multiplex PCR. The sample holds some 52,000 clones; about three quarters are singletons and the top ten take roughly 1.5%. Input material: memory CD4+ T cells from blood. Source of these receptors: an adult in good health and CMV-seropositive.

This clone was picked up a small number of times. The genes are TRBV9 and TRBJ1-2, with TRBD1 matching 7 bases. Germline CDR1 reads SGDLS; CDR2 reads YYNGEE. This CDR3 region has 14 residues. The ends lost 4 bases at V and 5 bases at J; junction bases unmatched: 8. CDR3 DNA: TGTGCCAGCAGCCCTACAGGGGCCAGGTATGGCTACACCTTC. Protein sequence: CASSPTGARYGYTF.

The chain links TRBV5-4 to TRBJ2-5; tentative D call: TRBD1 (5 bases). This CDR3 comprises 15 residues. Trimming cost V 0 bases and J 4 bases, with 13 bases left between them. The germline gives CDR1 SGHNT, CDR2 YYREEE (reference sequence). Here the CDR3 DNA reads TGTGCCAGCAGCTTGGGGCAGGGAATAGGAGAGACCCAGTACTTC. Its protein is CASSLGQGIGETQYF.

This chain connects TRBV5-1 to TRBJ1-2, with D maybe TRBD1 (5 bases). Germline V gene lookup returns CDR1 SGHRS and CDR2 YFSETQ. This CDR3 has 15 amino acids. The germline V and J ends were trimmed by 3 bases and 7 bases, with 19 bases remaining between them. The CDR3 DNA reads TGCGCCAGCAGCTCCGAAGGGGCCATAGGGTCTGGCTACACCTTC. The encoded protein is CASSSEGAIGSGYTF.

The rearrangement joins TRBV5-1 to TRBJ2-7; D unclear. CDR1 is SGHRS and CDR2 is YFSETQ in the germline V gene. The CDR3 length is 14 residues. Between the trimmed V and J ends, which lost 1 base and 0 bases, there was a span of 8 bases. The CDR3 DNA reads TGCGCCAGCAGCTTGCGCTTCGACTCCTACGAGCAGTACTTC. Translating gives CASSLRFDSYEQYF.

The rearrangement uses TRBV6-1 and TRBJ2-1, with D possibly being TRBD1 (5 bases). The germline V gene has CDR1 MNHNS and CDR2 SASEGT. The CDR3 extends over 14 amino acids. The germline V and J ends were trimmed by 3 bases and 2 bases, with 8 bases remaining between them. The CDR3 loop reads CASSDRQTYNEQFF. CDR3 in DNA: TGTGCCAGCAGTGACAGACAGACCTACAATGAGCAGTTCTTC.

This chain links TRBV7-2 with TRBJ2-3, with 10 positions matching TRBD2. The CDR3 contains 16 residues. V lost 1 base, J lost 1 base, and 2 bases stayed unmatched. The germline V gene encodes CDR1 SGHTA and CDR2 FQGNSA. The CDR3 bases are TGTGCCAGCAGCTTAGTGGGGACTAGCGGCACAGATACGCAGTATTTT. This encodes CASSLVGTSGTDTQYF.

The rearrangement joins TRBV18 to TRBJ1-2; D is uncertain. This CDR3 has 14 residues. In germline, CDR1 is KGHSH, CDR2 LQKENI. The V and J ends lost 6 bases and 2 bases respectively, with 13 bases between them. The CDR3 nucleotides read TGTGCCAGCTCCCGACCAGAGGGAAACTATGGCTACACCTTC. This codes for CASSRPEGNYGYTF.

The chain uses TRBV4-3 and TRBJ1-4; possible D gene TRBD1, 5 bases. This CDR3 contains 15 residues. V lost 2 bases, J lost 9 bases, and 16 bases lay in between. Germline CDR1 LGHNA, CDR2 YSLEER. In nucleotides, the CDR3 is TGCGCCAGCAGCCAAAATAGGGGCAGGGCACAAAAACTGTTTTTT. Translated, it gives CASSQNRGRAQKLFF.